Listed here are 31 T cell receptor beta chains from one sample, sequenced in a study of blood T cells in healthy people across ages (dated by TCRdb to between 2014 and 2017). Library preparation used 5' RACE. The listed sequencing device is Illumina HiSeq 2500. A second about 6 to 11 cycle PCR used a sample-barcoded 5' primer and a J-beta primer mix. Clones were called with MiXCR by TCRdb after fastp trimmed the public reads at Q25, and only in-frame beta chains were retained. Under each unique CDR3 protein, matching rows form one entry showing the most common genes and DNA. This sample lists around 1.5 million distinct CDR3 sequences; 40% to 50% were detected once. The top ten constitute less than 8% of the sample. The specimen was blood. These receptors were taken from a woman aged 18-30 years in good health.

This rearrangement joins TRBV9 to TRBJ1-5; unclear D gene. V was pared by 3 bases and J by 0 bases, with 1 base between. The CDR3 has 12 amino acids. Germline lookup yields CDR1 SGDLS and CDR2 YYNGEE. CDR3 nucleotide sequence: TGTGCCAGCAGCGCTAGCAATCAGCCCCAGCATTTT. Protein sequence: CASSASNQPQHF.

The V gene is TRBV27, the J gene TRBJ1-1, with D hard to call. The CDR3 covers 13 residues. Trimming shortened V by 9 bases and J by 6 bases, and 17 bases separated the two germline ends. Germline CDR1 and CDR2: MNHEY and SMNVEV (reference sequence). In nucleotides, the CDR3 is TGTGCCAGTAAGCCTCAGTGGATGCCTGAAGCTTTCTTT. Protein sequence: CASKPQWMPEAFF.

This clonotype was counted between two and nine times. V gene TRBV7-9 combines with J gene TRBJ1-4, with 7 bases identical to TRBD1. Germline values: CDR1 SEHNR, CDR2 FQNEAQ (reference sequence). The CDR3 is 15 amino acids. V lost 6 bases, J lost 2 bases, and 6 bases stayed unmatched. CDR3 DNA: TGTGCCAGCAGTCGACAGGGTGTCACTAATGAAAAACTGTTTTTT. The encoded protein is CASSRQGVTNEKLFF.

This clonotype occurred a few times. The chain employs TRBV20-1 and TRBJ2-1; 12 bases are shared with TRBD2. Per the germline V gene, CDR1 is DFQATT and CDR2 is SNEGSKA (reference sequence). The CDR3 consists of 16 residues. V gave up 0 bases and J gave up 9 bases; unmatched junction bases: 9. For the CDR3, the DNA is TGCAGTGCTAGAGATCCGACTAGCGGGAGTGACGGTGAGCAGTTCTTC. Protein product: CSARDPTSGSDGEQFF.

The rearrangement links TRBV30 to TRBJ1-2; D not certain. Trimming took off 6 bases at V and 8 bases at J, with 10 bases between the two ends. The CDR3 runs to 10 residues. CDR1 GTSNPN and CDR2 SVGIG come from the germline V gene (reference sequence). In nucleotides, the CDR3 is TGTGCCTGCAGTTCTGGGGGCTACACCTTC. This gives the protein CACSSGGYTF.

The chain has TRBV7-2 and TRBJ2-7; 7 nucleotides match TRBD2. CDR3 length: 15 residues. The germline gives CDR1 SGHTA, CDR2 FQGNSA. The junction had 8 bases not matched to a gene; V was cut back by 6 bases and J by 0 bases. CDR3: CASSAQAGASYEQYF. In nucleotides, the CDR3 is TGTGCCAGCAGTGCTCAGGCGGGAGCCTCCTACGAGCAGTACTTC.

This chain joins TRBV28 and TRBJ2-1; the D is unclear. The V and J ends lost 7 bases and 8 bases respectively, with 9 bases between them. Germline CDR1 MDHEN, CDR2 SYDVKM. This CDR3 is built from 11 residues. In DNA, the CDR3 is TGTGCCAGCACCTCACGGTATGAGCAGTTCTTC. Translated: CASTSRYEQFF.

This chain links TRBV3-1 with TRBJ2-2; no clear D gene. CDR3 length: 13 residues. The germline CDR1 and CDR2 sequences are LGHDT and YNNKEL (reference sequence). V gave up 2 bases and J gave up 5 bases, with 6 bases separating them. The CDR3, as DNA: TGTGCCAGCAGCCAACCTCCGACCGGGGAGCTGTTTTTT. This translates into CASSQPPTGELFF.

The rearrangement uses TRBV30 and TRBJ2-1, with TRBD2 matching over 11 bases. This CDR3 is 14 amino acids long. Trimming took 2 bases from V and 9 from J; bases not matched to a gene: 6. Germline assignment: CDR1 GTSNPN and CDR2 SVGIG (reference sequence). The CDR3 DNA follows: TGTGCCTGGAGTCGACTAGCGGGATTCTCTGAGCAGTTCTTC. Its translation: CAWSRLAGFSEQFF.

J is TRBJ1-2 and V is TRBV10-3, with D perhaps TRBD1 (5 bases). Trimming removed 3 bases at V and 1 base at J, with 9 bases between. The CDR3 totals 14 residues. Germline V gives CDR1 ENHRY, CDR2 SYGVKD. CDR3 sequence reads: CAISDPTVNYGYTF. Here the CDR3 DNA reads TGTGCCATCAGTGACCCGACAGTTAACTATGGCTACACCTTC.

The chain carries TRBV20-1 and TRBJ2-7; TRBD2 is a possible D gene (5 bases). Deletions cut 0 bases from V and 4 bases from J, with 22 bases between. CDR1 and CDR2 (germline): DFQATT, SNEGSKA (reference sequence). The CDR3 length is 17 residues. CDR3 in amino acids: CSARDPASEGIDYEQYF. As DNA, the CDR3 is TGCAGTGCTAGAGATCCGGCGTCAGAGGGAATAGATTACGAGCAGTACTTC.

Concerning this clonotype: A clone one base away is much larger, so this may be a read error. The genes are TRBV4-1 and TRBJ2-1; tentatively, D is TRBD1 (6 bases). The tail of the sequence fits TRBJ2-7 better, so the J call may be wrong. The CDR3 extends over 13 amino acids. In germline, CDR1 is MGHRA, CDR2 YSYEKL. CDR3 in DNA: TGCGCCAGCAGCACAGGGCTTTACAATGAGCAGTACTTC. Protein product: CASSTGLYNEQYF.

The chain has TRBV6-5 and TRBJ1-2; D gene unclear. Trimming took 5 bases from V and 4 from J, leaving 14 bases between them. The germline V gene has CDR1 MNHEY and CDR2 SVGAGI. The CDR3 covers 14 residues. CDR3: CASSDLHMAYGYTF. The CDR3 region has the DNA TGTGCCAGCAGTGATCTTCACATGGCCTATGGCTACACCTTC.

The chain employs TRBV28 and TRBJ2-2; D not certain. V was clipped by 3 bases and J by 4 bases, with 15 bases between them. The germline gives CDR1 MDHEN, CDR2 SYDVKM. The CDR3 spans 16 residues. CDR3 in amino acids: CASSFLSLGRTGELFF. Here the CDR3 DNA reads TGTGCCAGCAGTTTTCTAAGCCTAGGCCGCACCGGGGAGCTGTTTTTT.

This clonotype was found many times. The chain joins TRBV4-1 to TRBJ1-2; no firm D call. Germline loops: CDR1 MGHRA, CDR2 YSYEKL. CDR3 length equals 12 residues. The V end lost 1 base, the J end lost 4 bases, and 4 bases lay between the germline ends. For the CDR3, the DNA is TGCGCCAGCAGCCAAGCGTCCTATGGCTACACCTTC. It encodes CASSQASYGYTF.

This chain joins TRBV20-1 and TRBJ1-1, with 8 bases aligning to TRBD1. The ends lost 5 bases at V and 5 bases at J; junction bases unmatched: 1. This CDR3 contains 11 residues. Germline V gene lookup returns CDR1 DFQATT and CDR2 SNEGSKA (reference sequence). This CDR3 is CSAQGATEAFF. The CDR3 DNA reads TGCAGTGCTCAGGGGGCTACTGAAGCTTTCTTT.

This chain links TRBV20-1 with TRBJ2-1; TRBD2 matches 8 bases. The V gene end was trimmed by 6 bases and the J gene end by 8 bases; junction bases not matched to a gene: 15. From germline, CDR1 is DFQATT and CDR2 SNEGSKA (reference sequence). The CDR3 contains 15 residues. The CDR3 loop is CSAGTPGLGVDEQFF. CDR3 sequence (DNA): TGCAGTGCGGGGACACCGGGACTAGGTGTCGATGAGCAGTTCTTC.

This chain connects TRBV20-1 to TRBJ2-7; 14 bases match TRBD2. Matching the DNA end better, TRBJ2-5 makes the J call doubtful. The CDR3 has 15 amino acids. Germline-derived CDR1 and CDR2 are DFQATT and SNEGSKA (reference sequence). The CDR3 region has the DNA TGCAGTGCTGAGACTAGCGGGGGGGCCGGAGAGACCCAGTACTTC. Amino acids: CSAETSGGAGETQYF.

The rearrangement links TRBV6-2 or TRBV6-3 to TRBJ2-7; D not certain. The CDR3 has 14 residues. Trimming took off 8 bases at V and 5 bases at J, with 19 bases between the two ends. Germline V CDR1 and CDR2: MNHEY, SVGEGT. The CDR3 region has the DNA TGTGCCAGCGTTGACAATAGTGCTCCAAACGAGCAGTACTTC. Encoded protein: CASVDNSAPNEQYF.

CDR3 coding DNA: TGTGCCAGCAGCGGGGACAGTCTGGCTGAAGCTTTCTTT. Protein product: CASSGDSLAEAFF. The V gene is TRBV7-9, the J gene TRBJ1-1; 7 bases agree with TRBD1. V lost 5 bases to trimming and J lost 6 bases; unmatched junction nucleotides: 6. The CDR3 loop spans 13 amino acids. Germline V gene data show CDR1 as SEHNR and CDR2 as FQNEAQ (reference sequence).

This clonotype was seen many times. J is TRBJ2-7 and V is TRBV5-1, with D perhaps TRBD2 (6 bases). V lost 4 bases and J 4 bases, leaving 18 bases between the germline ends. This CDR3 is 15 amino acids long. The germline CDR1 and CDR2 sequences are SGHRS and YFSETQ. CDR3 DNA: TGCGCCAGCAGCCCGTTGGAGGGCGGACTTTACGAGCAGTACTTC. It is translated as CASSPLEGGLYEQYF.

The chain uses TRBV5-1 and TRBJ1-2; possibly TRBD1 for D (6 bases). The CDR3 consists of 15 residues. Germline lookup yields CDR1 SGHRS and CDR2 YFSETQ. V lost 0 bases and J lost 4, with 13 bases in between. CDR3 loop: CASSLAPGHPYGYTF. In nucleotides, the CDR3 is TGCGCCAGCAGCTTGGCCCCGGGACATCCCTATGGCTACACCTTC.

This chain connects TRBV6-5 to TRBJ2-7; perhaps TRBD2 as D (7 bases). The CDR3 has 16 residues. V lost 0 bases and J 0 bases, leaving 12 bases between the germline ends. Germline CDR1 and CDR2: MNHEY and SVGAGI. This chain's CDR3 is CASSYSRRGGSYEQYF. The CDR3 DNA follows: TGTGCCAGCAGTTACTCCAGGAGGGGGGGCTCCTACGAGCAGTACTTC.

The V and J genes are TRBV20-1 and TRBJ2-7; a weak D match, TRBD1 (5 bases). This CDR3 spans 12 amino acids. Trimming removed 7 bases at V and 3 bases at J, with 13 bases between. Germline V gives CDR1 DFQATT, CDR2 SNEGSKA (reference sequence). CDR3 in DNA: TGCAGTGTTACAGGTACATACTACGAGCAGTACTTC. Translated, it gives CSVTGTYYEQYF.

At least ten counts were recorded for this clonotype. This chain joins TRBV7-8 and TRBJ1-1, with D possibly matching TRBD1 (5 bases). V was clipped by 2 bases and J by 0 bases, with 13 bases between them. The V gene's germline CDR1 is SGHVS and CDR2 FQNEAQ. This CDR3 has 16 amino acids. This CDR3 is CASSLNARAMNTEAFF. Here the CDR3 DNA reads TGTGCCAGCAGCTTAAACGCCAGGGCCATGAACACTGAAGCTTTCTTT.

The V call is TRBV9, the J call TRBJ2-2; D might be TRBD2 (6 bases). Trimming pared 4 bases from V and 4 bases from J, leaving 14 bases between. Germline-derived CDR1 and CDR2 are SGDLS and YYNGEE. This CDR3 comprises 15 residues. CDR3 bases: TGTGCCAGCAGCCCGACTAGGGTTGGCACCGGGGAGCTGTTTTTT. Residues: CASSPTRVGTGELFF.

As for this clonotype: The junction does not match germline at one end; this may be a read error. J is TRBJ2-1 and V is TRBV6-1; tentative D call: TRBD2 (5 bases). CDR3 length: 11 residues. Germline V gene sequence: CDR1 MNHNS, CDR2 SASEGT. In DNA, the CDR3 is TGTGCCATCAGTGAGGGCCTCGTGCAGTTCTTC. This translates into CAISEGLVQFF.

This sequence joins TRBV10-3 and TRBJ1-2; D ambiguous. This CDR3 comprises 15 residues. V was clipped by 4 bases and J by 4 bases, with 16 bases between them. Germline CDR1 reads ENHRY; CDR2 reads SYGVKD. This CDR3 is CAISGGEAALYGYTF. CDR3 coding DNA: TGTGCCATCAGTGGGGGAGAAGCAGCCCTCTATGGCTACACCTTC.

The V call is TRBV7-9, the J call TRBJ1-2; 7 bases are shared with TRBD1. The germline V gene has CDR1 SEHNR and CDR2 FQNEAQ (reference sequence). After removal of 4 bases from V and 5 bases from J, the junction contained 13 bases not matched to a gene. This CDR3 is 16 amino acids long. This CDR3 reads CASSSLRRDSGYGYTF. CDR3 coding DNA: TGTGCCAGCAGCTCACTAAGGCGGGACAGTGGATATGGCTACACCTTC.

This clonotype came up a few times. The chain is built from TRBV10-3 and TRBJ2-3, with 12 nucleotides matching TRBD2. The V gene end was trimmed by 6 bases and the J gene end by 3 bases; junction bases not matched to a gene: 4. The CDR3 has 15 residues. CDR1 and CDR2 (germline): ENHRY, SYGVKD. The CDR3 region is CAISSGTSGTDTQYF. CDR3 sequence (DNA): TGTGCCATCAGCTCCGGGACTAGCGGGACAGATACGCAGTATTTT.

The chain uses TRBV6-5 and TRBJ1-1; D is perhaps TRBD1 (5 bases). Looked up from germline, CDR1 is MNHEY and CDR2 is SVGAGI. This CDR3 has 14 residues. V was cut by 6 bases and J by 6 bases, with 17 bases left in between. CDR3 amino acids: CASRPADEGAEAFF. The CDR3, as DNA: TGTGCCAGCAGACCCGCCGACGAAGGGGCTGAAGCTTTCTTT.